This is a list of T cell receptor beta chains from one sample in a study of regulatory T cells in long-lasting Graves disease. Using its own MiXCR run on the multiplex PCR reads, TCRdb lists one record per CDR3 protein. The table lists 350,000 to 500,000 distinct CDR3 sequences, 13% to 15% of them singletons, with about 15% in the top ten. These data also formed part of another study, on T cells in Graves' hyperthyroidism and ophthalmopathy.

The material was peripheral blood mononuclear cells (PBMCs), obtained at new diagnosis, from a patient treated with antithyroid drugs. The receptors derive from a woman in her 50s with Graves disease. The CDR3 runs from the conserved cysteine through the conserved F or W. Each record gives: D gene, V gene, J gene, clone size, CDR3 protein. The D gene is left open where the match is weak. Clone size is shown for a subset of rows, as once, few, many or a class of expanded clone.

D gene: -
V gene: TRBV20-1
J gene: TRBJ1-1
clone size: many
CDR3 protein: CSARDFGGKNTEAFF

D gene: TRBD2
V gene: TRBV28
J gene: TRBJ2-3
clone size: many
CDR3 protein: CASSSPGVSGRAEDTQYF

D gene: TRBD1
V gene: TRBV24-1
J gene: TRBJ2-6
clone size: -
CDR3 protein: CATSDWGGTGRSGANVLTF

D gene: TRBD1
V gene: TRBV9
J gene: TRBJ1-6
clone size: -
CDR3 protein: CASSVEEGAASYNSPLHF

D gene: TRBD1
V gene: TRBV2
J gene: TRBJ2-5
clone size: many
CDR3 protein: CASKPSTGEETQYF

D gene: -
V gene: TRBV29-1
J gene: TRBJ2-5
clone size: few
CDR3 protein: CSVGGTPQETQYF

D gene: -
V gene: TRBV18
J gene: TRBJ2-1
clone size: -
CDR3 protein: CASSPEVGGNIQFF

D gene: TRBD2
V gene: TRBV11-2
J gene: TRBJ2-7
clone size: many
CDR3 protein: CASSFASGKGYEQYF

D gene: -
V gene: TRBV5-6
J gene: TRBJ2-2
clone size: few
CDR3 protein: CASSPGRVTGELFF

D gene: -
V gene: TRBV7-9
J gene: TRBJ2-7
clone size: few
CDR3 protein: CASSLVSRQARQYEQYF

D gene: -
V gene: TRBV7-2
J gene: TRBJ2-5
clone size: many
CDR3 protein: CASSPTATGVELETQYF

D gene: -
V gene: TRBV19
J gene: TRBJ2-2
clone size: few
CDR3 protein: CASSIKESGRLFF

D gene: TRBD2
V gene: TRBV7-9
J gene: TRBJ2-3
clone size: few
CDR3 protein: CAGIEPGLAGADTQYF

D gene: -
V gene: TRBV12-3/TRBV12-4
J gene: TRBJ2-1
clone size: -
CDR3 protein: CVSSFINEQFF

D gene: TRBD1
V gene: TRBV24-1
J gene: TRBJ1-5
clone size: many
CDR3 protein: CATSGFTGDQPQHF

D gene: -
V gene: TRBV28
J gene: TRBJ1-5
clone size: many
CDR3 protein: CASRDRWNQPQHF

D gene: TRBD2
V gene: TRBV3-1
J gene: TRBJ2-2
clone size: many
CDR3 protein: CASSQDRGAGNTGELFF

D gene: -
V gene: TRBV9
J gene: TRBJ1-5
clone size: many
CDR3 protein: CASSVDGKQPQHF

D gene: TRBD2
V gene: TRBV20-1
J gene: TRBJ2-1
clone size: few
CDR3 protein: CSATPLAGGGFYNEQFF

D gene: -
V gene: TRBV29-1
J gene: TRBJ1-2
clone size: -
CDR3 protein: CSVAVGDYGYTF

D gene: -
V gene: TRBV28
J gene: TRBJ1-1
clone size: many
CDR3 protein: CASSRRLGTEAFF

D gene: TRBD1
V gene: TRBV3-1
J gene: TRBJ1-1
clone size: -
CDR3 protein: CASSQDYPRLSDRGRTSTEAFF

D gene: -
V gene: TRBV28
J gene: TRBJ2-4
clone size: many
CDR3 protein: CASSPPGVGENIQYF

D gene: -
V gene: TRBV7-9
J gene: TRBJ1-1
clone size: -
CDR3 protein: CASRRDGPNTEAFF

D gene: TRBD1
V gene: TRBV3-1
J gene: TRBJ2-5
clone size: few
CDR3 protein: CASSQPGTENQETQYF

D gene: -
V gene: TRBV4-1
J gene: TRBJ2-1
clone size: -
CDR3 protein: CASSQEWVSYNEQFF

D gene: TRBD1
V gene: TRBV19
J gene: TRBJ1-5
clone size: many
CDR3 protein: CASSTGQGARQPQHF

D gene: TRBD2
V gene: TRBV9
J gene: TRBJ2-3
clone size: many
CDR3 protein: CASSVTIAGGTDTQYF

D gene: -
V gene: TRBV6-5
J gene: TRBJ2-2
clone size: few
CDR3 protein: CASSYFEDLTGELFF

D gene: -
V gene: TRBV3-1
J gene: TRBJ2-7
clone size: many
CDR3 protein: CASSQSWGDQPYEQYF

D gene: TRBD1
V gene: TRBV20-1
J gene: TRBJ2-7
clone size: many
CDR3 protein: CSARETGTGVSRQYF

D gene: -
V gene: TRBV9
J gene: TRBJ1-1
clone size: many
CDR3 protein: CASSVVEEMNTEAFF

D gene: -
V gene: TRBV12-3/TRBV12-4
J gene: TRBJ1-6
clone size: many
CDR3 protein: CASSWASDSPLHF

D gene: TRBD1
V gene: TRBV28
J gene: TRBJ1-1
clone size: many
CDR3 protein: CASSLTGADTEAFF

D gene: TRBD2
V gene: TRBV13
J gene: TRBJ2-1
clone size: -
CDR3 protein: CASTGGIAGGYNEQFF

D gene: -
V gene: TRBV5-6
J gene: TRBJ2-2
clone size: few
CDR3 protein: CASSDAGLTGELFF

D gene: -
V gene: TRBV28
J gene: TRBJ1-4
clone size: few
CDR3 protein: CASSKRGGANEKLFF

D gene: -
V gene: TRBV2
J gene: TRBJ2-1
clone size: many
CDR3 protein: CATYLARKNNNEQFF

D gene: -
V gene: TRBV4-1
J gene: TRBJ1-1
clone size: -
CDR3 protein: CASSLGVGTNTEAFF

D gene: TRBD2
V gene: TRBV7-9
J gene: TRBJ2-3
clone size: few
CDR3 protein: CASSPSSTLAGTDTQYF

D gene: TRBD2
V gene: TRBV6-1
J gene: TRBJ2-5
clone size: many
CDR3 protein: CASASSGRQETQYF

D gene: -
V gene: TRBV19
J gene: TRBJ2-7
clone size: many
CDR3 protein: CASSISEGPYEQYF

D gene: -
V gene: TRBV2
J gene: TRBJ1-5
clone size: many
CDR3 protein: CASSVRTESPQHF

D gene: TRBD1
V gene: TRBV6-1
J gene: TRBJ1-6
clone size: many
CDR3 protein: CASSEAPGQGDSPLHF

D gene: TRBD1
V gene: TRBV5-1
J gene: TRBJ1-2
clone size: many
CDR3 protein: CASSSGGPSYGYTF

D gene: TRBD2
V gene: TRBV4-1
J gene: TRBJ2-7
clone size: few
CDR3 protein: CASSQVQRGSSYEQYF